The entry below describes one TCR beta chain. What it binds is not known. Libraries were prepared by immunoSEQ multiplex PCR; TCRdb keeps only in-frame clonotypes and omits some of them. This table has under 200,000 clones, roughly nine tenths appearing once. This record comes from a study of cytomegalovirus exposure and HLA in healthy donors. Study findings and constraints: Most observed TCR sequences were rare, whereas some public TCRs were detected in many donors.

From the 120-subject validation cohort, which was separate from the roughly 670-subject first cohort, the donors were drawn. V lost 3 bases to trimming and J lost 3 bases, with 9 bases between them. CDR3 size: 13 residues. Germline CDR1 reads SQVTM; CDR2 reads ANQGSEA. V gene TRBV29-1 combines with J gene TRBJ2-1; D gene uncertain. The receptor was isolated from a woman between 25 and 40 years old in good health and CMV-seronegative. The sequenced sample was PBMCs. The CDR3: CSVDQHLYNEQFF. CDR3 in DNA: TGCAGCGTTGATCAGCACCTCTACAATGAGCAGTTCTTC.